This entry lists 18 T cell receptor beta chains sequenced from one sample in a study of shared clonotypes between healthy human individuals. The method was immunoSEQ multiplex PCR; TCRdb's version includes in-frame clones alone and lacks a portion of them. Of about 470,000 clones in the sample, about 85% were seen once. Sequencing used PBMCs. These receptors were collected from a woman between 35 and 50 years old in good health. Some clones in this sample may be carry-over from other donors' samples.

This clone has only one observation. V and J are TRBV18 and TRBJ1-1, with 10 bases aligning to TRBD1. CDR1 KGHSH and CDR2 LQKENI come from the germline V gene. CDR3 length: 16 amino acids. With V trimmed by 3 bases and J by 5 bases, 9 bases remained unmatched. For the CDR3, the DNA is TGTGCCAGCTCACCCTCCGGGACAGGGGTGCTGACTGAAGCTTTCTTT. It codes for CASSPSGTGVLTEAFF.

The rearrangement uses TRBV10-3 and TRBJ1-5; no definite D call. V lost 4 bases and J lost 1, with 8 bases in between. The length of the CDR3 is 14 residues. Germline CDR1 ENHRY, CDR2 SYGVKD. CDR3 protein: CAISAAGSNQPQHF. CDR3 bases: TGTGCCATCAGTGCCGCGGGGAGCAATCAGCCCCAGCATTTT.

The chain links TRBV25-1 to TRBJ2-7, with 10 bases that match TRBD1. J lost 3 bases, V lost 4 bases, and 3 bases had no gene match. CDR1 and CDR2 (germline): MGHDK, SYGVNS. The CDR3 runs to 14 residues. The CDR3: CASSGQGALYEQYF. CDR3 in DNA: TGTGCCAGCAGTGGACAGGGGGCCCTCTACGAGCAGTACTTC.

This clone was recorded a few times. The gene calls are TRBV10-3 and TRBJ1-3; 12 bases line up with TRBD1. Trimming cost V 6 bases and J 3 bases; bases outside gene matches: 12. Germline-derived CDR1 and CDR2 are ENHRY and SYGVKD. The CDR3 is 18 residues long. This CDR3 reads CAISAGTGQGAGGNTIYF. The CDR3 nucleotides read TGTGCCATCAGCGCCGGGACGGGACAGGGGGCGGGTGGAAACACCATATATTTT.

The genes are TRBV5-1 and TRBJ2-3, with 9 bases lining up with TRBD2. Per the germline V gene, CDR1 is SGHRS and CDR2 is YFSETQ. With V trimmed by 4 bases and J by 1 base, 7 bases remained unmatched. The CDR3 is made up of 16 amino acids. The CDR3 spells CASSDLAGGGTDTQYF. The CDR3 bases are TGCGCCAGCAGCGACCTGGCGGGAGGGGGCACAGATACGCAGTATTTT.

This chain links TRBV4-3 with TRBJ2-3; 10 bases line up with TRBD2. Germline V gene lookup returns CDR1 LGHNA and CDR2 YSLEER. There are 14 residues in the CDR3. The CDR3 DNA reads as TGCGCTTCCCAGCGGGAGGGAATCACAGATACGCAGTATTTT. It encodes CASQREGITDTQYF.

The gene calls are TRBV7-2 and TRBJ1-2, with TRBD1 identical over 9 bases. The junction had 14 bases not matched to a gene; V was cut back by 5 bases and J by 7 bases. The CDR3 covers 16 residues. The germline V gene has CDR1 SGHTA and CDR2 FQGNSA. CDR3 sequence: CASSPAGTGNLGGYTF. CDR3 nucleotide sequence: TGTGCCAGCAGCCCCGCCGGGACAGGGAATTTAGGTGGCTACACCTTC.

The rearrangement joins TRBV5-1 to TRBJ1-2, with 8 nucleotides matching TRBD1. CDR3 length equals 13 residues. J was trimmed by 6 bases and V by 4 bases; bases with no gene match: 5. The germline V gene has CDR1 SGHRS and CDR2 YFSETQ. CDR3 sequence (DNA): TGCGCCAGCAGCCAGGACAGGGTTAATGGCTACACCTTC. It specifies CASSQDRVNGYTF. Variable domain in full (rest from reference TRBV5-1 and TRBJ1-2): KAGVTQTPRYLIKTRGQQVTLSCSPISGHRSVSWYQQTPGQGLQFLFEYFSETQRNKGNFPGRFSGRQFSNSRSEMNVSTLELGDSALYLCASSQDRVNGYTFGSGTRLTVV.

V and J are TRBV6-6 and TRBJ2-6; D remains unclear. The CDR3 is 15 residues long. The germline V gene encodes CDR1 MNHNY and CDR2 SVGAGI (reference sequence). V was clipped by 5 bases and J by 0 bases, with 8 bases between them. The CDR3 DNA reads as TGTGCCAGCAGTGCGGAGAACTCTGGGGCCAACGTCCTGACTTTC. It encodes CASSAENSGANVLTF.

The gene calls are TRBV10-3 and TRBJ2-4; TRBD2 is a possible D gene (6 bases). This CDR3 contains 15 residues. Trimming shortened V by 6 bases and J by 6 bases, and 18 bases separated the two germline ends. Per the germline V gene, CDR1 is ENHRY and CDR2 is SYGVKD. The CDR3 DNA reads TGTGCCATCAGCCCCGGGCCGGGAGATGGAAACATTCAGTACTTC. It translates to CAISPGPGDGNIQYF.

The chain has TRBV9 and TRBJ2-1, with D maybe TRBD1 (5 bases). The CDR3 spans 14 residues. The V and J ends lost 4 bases and 2 bases respectively, with 10 bases between them. Germline V gives CDR1 SGDLS, CDR2 YYNGEE. CDR3 coding DNA: TGTGCCAGCAGCTACAGGCCCCCCTACAATGAGCAGTTCTTC. It specifies CASSYRPPYNEQFF. The variable domain in full, completed from reference TRBV9 and TRBJ2-1, reads DSGVTQTPKHLITATGQRVTLRCSPRSGDLSVYWYQQSLDQGLQFLIQYYNGEERAKGNILERFSAQQFPDLHSELNLSSLELGDSALYFCASSYRPPYNEQFFGPGTRLTVL.

Turning to this clone: The sample carries other DNA sequences with the same CDR3. The rearrangement uses TRBV18 and TRBJ2-1; D remains ambiguous. CDR1 and CDR2 from the germline V gene are KGHSH and LQKENI. Trimming cost V 3 bases and J 10 bases, with 7 bases left between them. The CDR3 extends over 11 amino acids. CDR3 region: CASSPGVEQFF. The CDR3 nucleotides read TGTGCCAGCTCACCTGGGGTGGAGCAGTTCTTC.

This chain uses TRBV11-2 with TRBJ2-2, with TRBD2 matching over 7 bases. V lost 7 bases to trimming and J lost 10 bases; unmatched junction nucleotides: 12. CDR1 SGHAT and CDR2 FQNNGV come from the germline V gene. The CDR3 runs to 14 residues. The CDR3 reads CASNRDYNAEELFF. The DNA for the CDR3 is TGTGCCAGCAACCGGGACTATAACGCTGAGGAGCTGTTTTTT.

The chain combines TRBV9 with TRBJ2-1; D call uncertain. Trimming removed 0 bases at V and 0 bases at J, with 13 bases between. Germline CDR1 and CDR2: SGDLS and YYNGEE. The CDR3 loop spans 17 amino acids. CDR3 coding DNA: TGTGCCAGCAGCGTAGGTAGCCCCTTGGGCTCCTACAATGAGCAGTTCTTC. Translation: CASSVGSPLGSYNEQFF.

This clone was counted only a few times. This chain links TRBV6-1 with TRBJ1-2; tentatively, D is TRBD1 (6 bases). The CDR3 is 15 residues long. Trimming shortened V by 4 bases and J by 4 bases, and 16 bases separated the two germline ends. Germline values: CDR1 MNHNS, CDR2 SASEGT. Written as DNA, the CDR3 is TGTGCCAGCAGTGTGGGCCAGGGGTCCCTCTATGGCTACACCTTC. This codes for CASSVGQGSLYGYTF.

This chain uses TRBV7-2 with TRBJ2-1; D unclear. This CDR3 has 12 amino acids. Trimming left V 3 bases short and J 6 bases short, with 6 bases between. Germline CDR1 reads SGHTA; CDR2 reads FQGNSA. CDR3 nucleotide sequence: TGTGCCAGCAGCTTGGGTATCAATGAGCAGTTCTTC. Residues: CASSLGINEQFF.

As for this clone: This sample includes further DNA sequences coding for the same CDR3. The chain is built from TRBV2 and TRBJ2-7; 10 positions match TRBD1. Germline-derived CDR1 and CDR2 are SNHLY and FYNNEI. The CDR3 length is 14 residues. V shed 6 bases, J shed 4 bases, and the junction held 6 bases outside the gene matches. The CDR3 DNA follows: TGTGCCAGCAGGAGCGGGACAGGGGAATACGAGCAGTACTTC. This sequence encodes CASRSGTGEYEQYF.

The chain links TRBV2 to TRBJ1-2; TRBD1 might be the D (6 bases). Germline V gene data show CDR1 as SNHLY and CDR2 as FYNNEI. The CDR3 spans 18 residues. V was shortened by 6 bases and J by 4 bases, with 27 bases between the two germline ends. CDR3 sequence (DNA): TGTGCCAGCAGGGAGACAGGATCCAAGTCCCTCTTCCTCTATGGCTACACCTTC. This translates into CASRETGSKSLFLYGYTF.